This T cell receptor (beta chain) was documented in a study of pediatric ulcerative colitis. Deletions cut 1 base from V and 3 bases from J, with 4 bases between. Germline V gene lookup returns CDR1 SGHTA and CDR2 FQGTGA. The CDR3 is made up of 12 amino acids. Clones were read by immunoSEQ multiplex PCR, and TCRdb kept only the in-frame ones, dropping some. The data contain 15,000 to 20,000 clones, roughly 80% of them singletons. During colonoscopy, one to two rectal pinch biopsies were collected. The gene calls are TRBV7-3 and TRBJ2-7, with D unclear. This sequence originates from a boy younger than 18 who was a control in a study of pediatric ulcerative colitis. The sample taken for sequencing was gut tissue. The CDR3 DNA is TGTGCCAGCAGCTTAAGTGGCTACGAGCAGTACTTC. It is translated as CASSLSGYEQYF.